There are many counts of the clone carrying this T cell receptor beta chain. The antigen remains undetermined. The V and J ends lost 5 bases and 2 bases, in that order; junction bases with no gene match: 8. The CDR3 is 16 amino acids. Germline V gene sequence: CDR1 SGHTA, CDR2 FQGNSA. This record comes from a study of blood T cells in healthy people across ages. Study-wide results and caveats: The study lacked donor CMV status, which possibly confounded expanded clonotype changes. Estimates drawn from one million T cells were deemed to understate diversity.

The second PCR ran about 6 to 12 cycles with a sample-barcoded 5' primer and J-beta primers. TCRdb reprocessed the 5' RACE reads with MiXCR, giving one entry per CDR3 protein. Here the sample spans fewer than 800,000 distinct CDR3 sequences, around 32% being singletons. Sequencing was done on a sample of blood. The gene calls are TRBV7-2 and TRBJ2-5, with 10 positions matching TRBD1. The origin of this receptor is a woman aged 80 or over in good health. The CDR3 sequence is CASSALGTGVQETQYF. The CDR3 DNA follows: TGTGCCAGCAGCGCTTTAGGGACAGGGGTTCAAGAGACCCAGTACTTC.